These T cell receptor beta chains were read from a single sample in a study of beta chain features in type 1 diabetes. Here immunoSEQ multiplex PCR was the method, and the copy in TCRdb shows in-frame clones only, minus some. The sample gives 150,000 or so clones, 9.2% of which show up once; about 0.61% is in the top ten. Sequenced sample: central memory CD4+ T cells from blood. The receptors here all came from a man aged 18 to 29 in good health. CDR3s leave out the opening cysteine and the closing phenylalanine or tryptophan. Each record gives: V gene, D gene, J gene, CDR3 protein. A D gene is named only where the DNA matches it firmly.

TRBV27	TRBD1	TRBJ1-2	ASSSTGDGYT
TRBV5-4	TRBD1	TRBJ1-1	ASSSTDRGTEAF
TRBV19	TRBD2	TRBJ2-1	ASSGGVGFLYNEQF
TRBV7-3	TRBD1	TRBJ2-7	ASSGGTGRNNEQY
TRBV10-3	TRBD1	TRBJ1-4	ATGQGGATNEKLF
TRBV5-1	-	TRBJ2-7	ASSLEAGSYEQY
TRBV7-3	-	TRBJ1-4	ASSLQGREKLF
TRBV7-9	-	TRBJ2-4	ASSLRQGGNIQY
TRBV5-1	TRBD1	TRBJ1-2	ASSPTTGGGRGYT
TRBV7-3	TRBD2	TRBJ2-1	ASSLRGVAGAYNEQF
TRBV29-1	-	TRBJ2-5	SVESGETQY
TRBV14	-	TRBJ2-5	ASSPFLLDKETQY
TRBV7-9	TRBD1	TRBJ2-7	ASSLWGTEVGEQY
TRBV28	TRBD1	TRBJ1-2	ASSWTGGDYGYT
TRBV9	-	TRBJ1-2	ASSATPGNYGYT
TRBV6-5	-	TRBJ2-7	ASRTIGQSSYEQY
TRBV7-2	-	TRBJ2-1	ASRTDIFSYNEQF
TRBV10-2	TRBD1	TRBJ2-1	ASKGSGTGRRNEQF
TRBV4-3	-	TRBJ2-7	ASSPDIYSYEQY
TRBV7-9	TRBD1	TRBJ2-3	ASSLAQGADTQY
TRBV7-7	-	TRBJ2-5	ASSLGQQETQY
TRBV28	TRBD2	TRBJ2-5	ASNRHGGEETQY
TRBV11-2	-	TRBJ2-2	ASSLAPPVGELF
TRBV6-4	-	TRBJ2-1	ASSVEDRGYNEQF
TRBV11-2	-	TRBJ2-1	ASSFRRDSSYNEQF
TRBV5-1	TRBD1	TRBJ2-1	ASSLGRQGSSYNEQF
TRBV7-6	-	TRBJ1-2	ASTSGTNYGYT
TRBV19	-	TRBJ2-1	ASSMSRDTSYNEQF
TRBV5-6	TRBD1	TRBJ1-6	ASSFWTGGDSPLH
TRBV7-2	-	TRBJ2-2	ASSPGSQGTGELF
TRBV15	-	TRBJ2-1	ATSRDLSGLYNEQF
TRBV11-2	TRBD1	TRBJ1-1	ASSRQGNTEAF
TRBV27	TRBD1	TRBJ2-7	ASSPDRGSYEQY
TRBV2	TRBD1	TRBJ2-7	ASSDRRGPYEQY
TRBV11-2	-	TRBJ2-1	ASSTLQASSYNEQF
TRBV30	-	TRBJ1-3	AGHRDGNTIY
TRBV18	-	TRBJ2-6	ASSPNRAGANVLT
TRBV6-5	-	TRBJ2-3	ASSPAGRGTDTQY
TRBV7-2	-	TRBJ2-1	ASSLGGGGYNEQF
TRBV4-2	-	TRBJ2-1	ASSQDYGNEQF
TRBV9	TRBD2	TRBJ2-3	ASSGGRGGTDTQY
TRBV21-1	-	TRBJ2-7	ASSEQLVRDRVSYEQY
TRBV6-1	TRBD2	TRBJ2-1	ASRVTGTSYNEQF
TRBV4-2	TRBD2	TRBJ2-5	ASSQGLAGPGAQY
TRBV10-3	-	TRBJ1-3	AISESRPMGNTIY
TRBV5-1	-	TRBJ1-2	ASSLEGPLYGYT
TRBV11-2	TRBD1	TRBJ2-1	ASSPTNRPRGITYEQF
TRBV23-1	-	TRBJ2-1	ASSQSTRGPPYNEQF
TRBV27	-	TRBJ1-5	ASSSGTSGNQPQH
TRBV11-2	-	TRBJ1-5	ASSLANNQPQH